This paragraph reports one T cell receptor beta chain. Clones were read by immunoSEQ multiplex PCR, and TCRdb kept only the in-frame ones, dropping some. Of about 270,000 clones in the sample, 85% to 90% were seen once. Per germline, CDR1 SNHLY and CDR2 FYNNEI. The ends were cut back, 8 bases at V and 2 bases at J, with 10 bases in the middle. The CDR3 spans 13 residues. Donors of Cohort 3 who recovered were those that had two negative PCRs, clearance, or symptom resolution. This sample is drawn from a study of blood T cell repertoires in COVID-19. The J gene is TRBJ2-1, the V gene TRBV2, with a possible D match to TRBD2 (5 bases). The sequence was obtained from a woman aged 18-29 years who had recovered from COVID-19. Input material: PBMCs or T cells enriched from blood (not recorded which). The CDR3 region is CASLPGTYNEQFF. CDR3 in DNA: TGTGCCAGCCTACCCGGGACCTACAATGAGCAGTTCTTC. Combining the CDR3 with reference TRBV2 and TRBJ2-1 gives the whole variable domain EPEVTQTPSHQVTQMGQEVILRCVPISNHLYFYWYRQILGQKVEFLVSFYNNEISEKSEIFDDQFSVERPDGSNFTLKIRSTKLEDSAMYFCASLPGTYNEQFFGPGTRLTVL.